The rows below give T cell receptor beta chains drawn from one sample of a study of cytomegalovirus exposure and HLA in healthy donors. The protocol was immunoSEQ multiplex PCR, while the TCRdb copy is restricted to in-frame clones and leaves out a portion. The sample records 200,000 to 250,000 clones, around nine tenths being singletons. Material for sequencing was PBMCs. These receptor sequences come from a woman between 18 and 30 years old in good health and CMV-seropositive. Each CDR3 is given with its conserved first and last residue. The D gene is left open where the match is weak.

TRBD2	TRBV6-1	TRBJ2-7	CASTKLAGGNYEQYF
TRBD1	TRBV5-8	TRBJ2-6	CASSLGQGKMSGANVLTF
.	TRBV9	TRBJ2-1	CASSVNPAQTTEFF
.	TRBV7-9	TRBJ1-1	CASSSLAAEAFF
.	TRBV6-1	TRBJ2-7	CASSDLGTSSYEQYF
.	TRBV28	TRBJ1-5	CASSFGGRPQHF
.	TRBV11-2	TRBJ2-5	CASSLGRGGSKEKETQYF
.	TRBV6-6	TRBJ1-2	CASSYDGRANYGYTF
.	TRBV5-8	TRBJ2-7	CASSRLTIYEQYF
.	TRBV7-6	TRBJ1-3	CASSFPSSGNTIYF
.	TRBV28	TRBJ2-4	CASRRDSIQYF
.	TRBV28	TRBJ1-5	CASSALGEGHQPQHF
.	TRBV5-1	TRBJ1-5	CASSLGQSNQPQHF
TRBD1	TRBV7-3	TRBJ2-1	CASSPQGATYNEQFF
TRBD1	TRBV10-3	TRBJ1-5	CATGTGAQPQHF
TRBD2	TRBV6-4	TRBJ2-1	CASSGLAGGYEQFF
TRBD1	TRBV5-1	TRBJ2-5	CASSLTGTGGASKTQYF
.	TRBV29-1	TRBJ2-7	CSVEGLTDSQPYEQYF
.	TRBV28	TRBJ2-3	CASSLTGPTDTQYF
TRBD1	TRBV27	TRBJ2-1	CASSLRGQGRGVSYNEQFF
.	TRBV5-1	TRBJ2-5	CASSGGQGGLQETQYF
.	TRBV5-4	TRBJ2-2	CASSLGGGPNTGELFF
TRBD1	TRBV2	TRBJ1-5	CASSGTGGRQPQHF
.	TRBV28	TRBJ1-1	CASSFRGANTEAFF
TRBD2	TRBV19	TRBJ2-4	CASSPSRGLAGGDKNIQYF
.	TRBV7-3	TRBJ2-1	CASSLSVGGPYNEQFF
.	TRBV29-1	TRBJ2-1	CSTRWVRPPENEQFF
.	TRBV5-5	TRBJ2-7	CASSLAAGLIYEQYF
TRBD2	TRBV7-2	TRBJ2-7	CASSPGLAGVHEQYF
TRBD2	TRBV5-1	TRBJ2-5	CASSTVGTSGRETQYF
.	TRBV4-2	TRBJ2-7	CASSQGGPRAQEQYF
TRBD1	TRBV19	TRBJ2-7	CASSSRQGAYEQYF
.	TRBV5-1	TRBJ1-4	CASSRQLSTNEKLFF
.	TRBV29-1	TRBJ2-3	CSVVYAERSSTDTQYF
.	TRBV6-6	TRBJ1-1	CASSLWPGETEAFF
.	TRBV6-5	TRBJ2-7	CASSHRGGDHEQYF
TRBD1	TRBV28	TRBJ1-1	CASRGSGQGEVEAFF
.	TRBV28	TRBJ2-2	CASSATGNWAGELFF
TRBD2	TRBV14	TRBJ2-5	CASSRRSGFQETQYF
TRBD2	TRBV18	TRBJ2-5	CASSPKRGGQETQYF
.	TRBV2	TRBJ2-5	CASSTRAPPAEETQYF
TRBD1	TRBV29-1	TRBJ1-4	CSVQRDRDEKLFF
.	TRBV7-9	TRBJ2-7	CASSDQGAEQYF
.	TRBV6-1	TRBJ1-1	CASSRDTEAFF
.	TRBV6-5	TRBJ1-3	CASSYWGGDTIYF